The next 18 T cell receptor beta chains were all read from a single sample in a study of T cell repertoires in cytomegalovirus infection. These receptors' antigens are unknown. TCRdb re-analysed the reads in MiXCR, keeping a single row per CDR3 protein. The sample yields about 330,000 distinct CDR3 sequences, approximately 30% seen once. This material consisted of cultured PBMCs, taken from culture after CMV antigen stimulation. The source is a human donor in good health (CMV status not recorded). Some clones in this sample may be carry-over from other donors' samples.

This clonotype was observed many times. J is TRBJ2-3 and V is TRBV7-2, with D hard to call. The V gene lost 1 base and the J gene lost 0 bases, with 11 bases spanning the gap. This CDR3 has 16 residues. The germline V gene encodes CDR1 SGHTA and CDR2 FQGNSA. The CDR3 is CASSLVRALSTDTQYF. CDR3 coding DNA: TGTGCCAGCAGCTTAGTTCGGGCTCTTAGCACAGATACGCAGTATTTT.

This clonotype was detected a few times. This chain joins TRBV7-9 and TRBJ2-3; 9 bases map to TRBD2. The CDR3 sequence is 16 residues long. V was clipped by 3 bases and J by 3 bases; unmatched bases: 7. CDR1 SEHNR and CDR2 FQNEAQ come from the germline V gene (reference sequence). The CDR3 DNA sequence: TGTGCCAGCAGCTTGCTAGCGGGGATAGGAACAGATACGCAGTATTTT. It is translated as CASSLLAGIGTDTQYF.

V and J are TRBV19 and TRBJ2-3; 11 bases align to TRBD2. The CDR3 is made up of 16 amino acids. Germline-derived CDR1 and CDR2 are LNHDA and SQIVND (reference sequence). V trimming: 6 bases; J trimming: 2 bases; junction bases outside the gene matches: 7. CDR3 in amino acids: CASRPLAGGTTDTQYF. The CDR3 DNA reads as TGTGCCAGTAGGCCTTTAGCGGGAGGGACCACAGATACGCAGTATTTT. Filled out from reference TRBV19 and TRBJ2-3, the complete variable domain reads DGGITQSPKYLFRKEGQNVTLSCEQNLNHDAMYWYRQDPGQGLRLIYYSQIVNDFQKGDIAEGYSVSREKKESFPLTVTSAQKNPTAFYLCASRPLAGGTTDTQYFGPGTRLTVL.

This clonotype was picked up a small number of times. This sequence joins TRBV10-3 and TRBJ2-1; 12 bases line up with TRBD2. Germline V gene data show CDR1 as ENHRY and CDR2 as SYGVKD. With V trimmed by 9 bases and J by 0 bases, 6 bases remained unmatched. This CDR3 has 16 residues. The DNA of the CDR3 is TGTGCCATTGGACTAGCGGGGACCTTCTCCTACAATGAGCAGTTCTTC. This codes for CAIGLAGTFSYNEQFF.

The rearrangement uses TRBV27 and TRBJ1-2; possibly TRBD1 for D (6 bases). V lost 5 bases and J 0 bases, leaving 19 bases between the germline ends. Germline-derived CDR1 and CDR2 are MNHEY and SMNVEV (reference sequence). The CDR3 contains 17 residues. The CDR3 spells CASSPQGALFPNYGYTF. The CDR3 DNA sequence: TGTGCCAGCAGTCCACAGGGAGCCCTCTTTCCTAACTATGGCTACACCTTC.

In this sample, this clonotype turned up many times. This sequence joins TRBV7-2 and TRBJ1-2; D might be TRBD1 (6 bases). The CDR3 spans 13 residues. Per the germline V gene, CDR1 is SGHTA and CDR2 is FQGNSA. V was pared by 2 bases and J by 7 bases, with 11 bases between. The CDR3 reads CASSLRGKGGYTF. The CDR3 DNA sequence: TGTGCCAGCAGCTTAAGGGGGAAGGGTGGCTACACCTTC.

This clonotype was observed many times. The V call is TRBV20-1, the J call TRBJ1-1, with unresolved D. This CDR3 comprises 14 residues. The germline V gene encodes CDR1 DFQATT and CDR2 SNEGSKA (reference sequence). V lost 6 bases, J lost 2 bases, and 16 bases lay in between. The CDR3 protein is CSASTRRLNTEAFF. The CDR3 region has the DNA TGCAGTGCCAGCACGAGGCGGCTCAACACTGAAGCTTTCTTT.

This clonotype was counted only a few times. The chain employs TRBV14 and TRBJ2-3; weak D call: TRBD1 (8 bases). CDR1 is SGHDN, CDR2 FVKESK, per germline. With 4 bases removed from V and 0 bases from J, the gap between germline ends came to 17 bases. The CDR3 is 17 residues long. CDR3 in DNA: TGTGCCAGCAGCCCGGACAGGGAGGGCCCTAGCACAGATACGCAGTATTTT. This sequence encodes CASSPDREGPSTDTQYF. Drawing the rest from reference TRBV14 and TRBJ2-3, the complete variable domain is EAGVTQFPSHSVIEKGQTVTLRCDPISGHDNLYWYRRVMGKEIKFLLHFVKESKQDESGMPNNRFLAERTGGTYSTLKVQPAELEDSGVYFCASSPDREGPSTDTQYFGPGTRLTVL.

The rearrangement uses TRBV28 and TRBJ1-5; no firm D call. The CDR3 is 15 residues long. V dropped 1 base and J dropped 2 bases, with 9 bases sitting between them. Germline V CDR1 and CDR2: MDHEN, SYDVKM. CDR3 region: CASSLLIGGNQPQHF. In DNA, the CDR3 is TGTGCCAGCAGTTTATTGATTGGGGGCAATCAGCCCCAGCATTTT. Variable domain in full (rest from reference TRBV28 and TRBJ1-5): DVKVTQSSRYLVKRTGEKVFLECVQDMDHENMFWYRQDPGLGLRLIYFSYDVKMKEKGDIPEGYSVSREKKERFSLILESASTNQTSMYLCASSLLIGGNQPQHFGDGTRLSIL.

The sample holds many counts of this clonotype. The CDR3 region has the DNA TGCAGTGCTAGAGCGCCCAGGGACAGGGGTTACACCGGGGAGCTGTTTTTT. This gives the protein CSARAPRDRGYTGELFF. The chain joins TRBV20-1 to TRBJ2-2; 10 nucleotides match TRBD1. The germline CDR1 and CDR2 sequences are DFQATT and SNEGSKA (reference sequence). The CDR3 runs to 17 residues. Unmatched junction bases numbered 8, after V lost 1 base and J lost 3 bases.

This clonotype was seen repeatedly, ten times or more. CDR3 residues: CASARDRANTEAFF. Here the CDR3 DNA reads TGTGCCAGCGCGAGGGACAGGGCGAACACTGAAGCTTTCTTT. V is TRBV7-2 and J is TRBJ1-1; 9 bases line up with TRBD1. Losses at the gene ends were 8 bases for V and 1 base for J; bases not matched to a gene: 5. Germline V gene sequence: CDR1 SGHTA, CDR2 FQGNSA. The CDR3 runs 14 residues.

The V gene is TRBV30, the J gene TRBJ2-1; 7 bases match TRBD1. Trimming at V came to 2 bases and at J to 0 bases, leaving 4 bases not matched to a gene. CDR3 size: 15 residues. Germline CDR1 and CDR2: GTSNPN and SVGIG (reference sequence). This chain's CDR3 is CAWSTGQVSYNEQFF. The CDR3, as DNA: TGTGCCTGGAGTACCGGACAGGTCTCCTACAATGAGCAGTTCTTC.

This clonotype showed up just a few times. CDR3 sequence reads: CASSPTRTGTYGYTF. The CDR3 coding sequence is TGTGCCAGTAGTCCGACAAGGACAGGGACATATGGCTACACCTTC. This chain uses TRBV19 with TRBJ1-2; TRBD1 aligns across 8 bases. Germline assignment: CDR1 LNHDA and CDR2 SQIVND (reference sequence). Trimming at V came to 5 bases and at J to 5 bases, leaving 10 bases not matched to a gene. The CDR3 consists of 15 residues. The whole variable domain, filled in from reference TRBV19 and TRBJ1-2, reads DGGITQSPKYLFRKEGQNVTLSCEQNLNHDAMYWYRQDPGQGLRLIYYSQIVNDFQKGDIAEGYSVSREKKESFPLTVTSAQKNPTAFYLCASSPTRTGTYGYTFGSGTRLTVV.

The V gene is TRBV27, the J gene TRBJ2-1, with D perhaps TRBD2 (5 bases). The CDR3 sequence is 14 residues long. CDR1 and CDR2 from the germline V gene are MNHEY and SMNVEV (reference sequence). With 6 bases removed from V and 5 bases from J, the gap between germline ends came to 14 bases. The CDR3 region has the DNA TGTGCCAGCAGGTGGAGTAGCGACCACAATGAGCAGTTCTTC. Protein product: CASRWSSDHNEQFF.

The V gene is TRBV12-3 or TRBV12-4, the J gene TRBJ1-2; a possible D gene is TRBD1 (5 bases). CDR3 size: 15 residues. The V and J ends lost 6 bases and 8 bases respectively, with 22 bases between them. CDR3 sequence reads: CASRPTGLVAPGYTF. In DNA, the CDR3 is TGTGCCAGCAGGCCTACGGGACTGGTGGCGCCGGGCTACACCTTC.

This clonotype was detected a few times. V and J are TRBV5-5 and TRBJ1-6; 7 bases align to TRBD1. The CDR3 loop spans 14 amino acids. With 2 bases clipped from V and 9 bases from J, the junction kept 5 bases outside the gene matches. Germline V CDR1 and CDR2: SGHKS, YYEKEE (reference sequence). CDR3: CASSFYRGGSPLHF. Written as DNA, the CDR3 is TGTGCCAGCAGCTTTTACAGGGGTGGTTCACCCCTCCACTTT.

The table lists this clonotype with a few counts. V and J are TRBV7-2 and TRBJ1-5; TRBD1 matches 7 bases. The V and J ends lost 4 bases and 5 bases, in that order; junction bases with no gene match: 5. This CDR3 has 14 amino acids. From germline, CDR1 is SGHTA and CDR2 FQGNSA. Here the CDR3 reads CASSSGQVYQPQHF. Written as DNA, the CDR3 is TGTGCCAGCAGCTCCGGACAGGTTTATCAGCCCCAGCATTTT.

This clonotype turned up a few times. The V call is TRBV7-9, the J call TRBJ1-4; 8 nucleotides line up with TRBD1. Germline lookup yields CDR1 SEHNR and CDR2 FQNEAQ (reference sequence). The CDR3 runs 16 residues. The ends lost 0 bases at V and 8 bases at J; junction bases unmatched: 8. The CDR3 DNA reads TGTGCCAGCAGCTTAGCCGACGACAGGGGCGGAGAAAAACTGTTTTTT. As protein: CASSLADDRGGEKLFF.